This paragraph covers one TCR beta chain sequence. The CDR3 loop spans 15 amino acids. With 6 bases removed from V and 2 bases from J, the gap between germline ends came to 16 bases. The germline V gene has CDR1 KGHSH and CDR2 LQKENI. The data belong to a study of blood T cell repertoires in COVID-19. Authors' data handling: Estimates of nucleated cell counts were drawn from the amplification of reference gene primers. Measured with immunoSEQ multiplex PCR; TCRdb has only the in-frame clones, and not every one. D and trimming come from the DNA, and the V and J calls and clone size come from that table. There are about 290,000 clones in the sample; about 85% occur only once, and approximately 4.1% lies in the top ten.

The sequencing sample was made of peripheral blood. V is TRBV18 and J is TRBJ2-5; D perhaps matches TRBD2 (6 bases). The TCR comes from a woman aged 45-65 years with active or convalescent COVID-19. The CDR3 DNA sequence: TGTGCCAGCTCGCCCGCGGGGAGCGGACAAGAGACCCAGTACTTC. This translates into CASSPAGSGQETQYF.